The present entry profiles one TCR beta chain with its context. The sample is drawn from a study of CD8 T cells in Susac syndrome. The RNA input was about 0.5 to 1 ug, and it was reverse transcribed with random hexamers. The TCR beta CDR3 was amplified by immunoSEQ multiplex PCR across 54 Vbeta, 13 Jbeta. TCRdb re-called the immunoSEQ multiplex PCR reads through MiXCR, storing one row per CDR3 protein. There are 140,000 or so distinct CDR3 sequences in the sample; approximately 95% occur only once, and around 0.11% lies in the top ten. The multiple sclerosis control cohort comprised treatment-naive individuals presenting with stable or active relapsing-remitting disease. TEMRA cells were enriched by FACS, while CD8+ and CD4+ T cells were obtained through a negative isolation that was performed magnetically. The V end lost 2 bases, the J end lost 3 bases, and 14 bases lay between the germline ends. This CDR3 is built from 15 residues. Germline values: CDR1 DFQATT, CDR2 SNEGSKA (reference sequence).

The V call is TRBV20-1, the J call TRBJ2-1; TRBD1 might be the D (6 bases). Sequenced material: CD4+ T cells from PBMCs. This clonotype originated in a human donor with multiple sclerosis. As DNA, the CDR3 is TGCAGTGCTAGATCCGGACAGAAGATCTACAATGAGCAGTTCTTC. It encodes CSARSGQKIYNEQFF.